The text below deals with one T cell receptor beta chain. This sample is part of a study of blood T cell repertoires in COVID-19. The CDR3 has 11 residues. Trimming took off 9 bases at V and 8 bases at J, with 12 bases between the two ends. Germline-derived CDR1 and CDR2 are KGHDR and SFDVKD. Measured with immunoSEQ multiplex PCR; TCRdb has only the in-frame clones, and not every one. The sample yields fewer than 300,000 clones, around 90% seen once. Clinical history reported by participants formed the basis on which cohorts were assigned. The sequenced sample was PBMCs or T cells enriched from blood (not recorded which). The V gene is TRBV24-1, the J gene TRBJ1-1; TRBD1 might be the D (5 bases). This receptor was identified in a woman aged 40-49 years with acute COVID-19. CDR3 in DNA: TGTGCCACCGGTAGGGGAAACGAAGCTTTCTTT. This gives the protein CATGRGNEAFF.